Here is one T cell receptor beta chain with its context. One end of the junction varies from germline; a read error may be responsible. TCR sequencing used cDNA made by reverse transcription of extracted RNA. Libraries were prepared by immunoSEQ multiplex PCR; TCRdb keeps only in-frame clonotypes and omits some of them. The table includes approximately 140,000 clones, over 80% detected once. Germline CDR1 SGHVS, CDR2 FQNEAQ. The CDR3 has 8 residues. The data belong to a study of CD8+ T cells in alopecia areata. On the study more broadly: Among treated patients, oral tofacitinib was administered at 5 to 10 mg twice daily.

Collected material from alopecia areata patients comprised lesional scalp punch biopsies and peripheral blood. The sequence derives from a human donor with alopecia areata. Here the sequenced sample was CD8+ T cells sorted from blood, taken at week 0. The chain employs TRBV7-8 and TRBJ1-2; D ambiguous. The CDR3 DNA follows: TGTGCCAGCAGCTTTATATCCTTC. It is translated as CASSFISF.